A selection of T cell receptor beta chains follows, all from one sample in a study of T cell responses to AZD1222 COVID-19 vaccine. The data were produced by immunoSEQ multiplex PCR, yet TCRdb's version contains in-frame clones alone and is incomplete. The sample contains 150,000 to 180,000 clones, 90% of which appear only once. Source: peripheral blood, taken on day 0 of AZD1222 vaccination. All receptors derive from an adult in good health. The CDR3 runs from the conserved cysteine through the conserved F or W. D genes are given only for firm matches. A clone size is listed for some rows: how often the clone was seen (once, few, many), or a class if it is expanded.

d_call	v_call	clone_size	j_call	cdr3_length	cdr3_nt	cdr3_aa
TRBD1	TRBV25-1	-	TRBJ2-7	12	TGTGCCAGCACAGGACAGGTATACGAGCAGTACTTC	CASTGQVYEQYF
TRBD1	TRBV2	-	TRBJ1-1	15	TGTGCCAGCAGGGAGGACCTGGACAGGGGCACTGAAGCTTTCTTT	CASREDLDRGTEAFF
TRBD2	TRBV27	-	TRBJ2-1	15	TGTGCCAGCAGCCTCGGGACTAGCGGGAGGAATGAGCAGTTCTTC	CASSLGTSGRNEQFF
-	TRBV6-5	-	TRBJ2-3	12	TGTGCCAACGGGGGCTCGGGAGATACGCAGTATTTT	CANGGSGDTQYF
-	TRBV19	-	TRBJ1-4	13	TGTGCCAGTAGTATAGCGTTAAATGAAAAACTGTTTTTT	CASSIALNEKLFF
TRBD1	TRBV6-2/TRBV6-3	-	TRBJ1-6	13	TGTGCCAGCAGTGGGACAGAAAATTCACCCCTCCACTTT	CASSGTENSPLHF
-	TRBV19	-	TRBJ2-1	16	TGTGCCAGTAGTATACCTTCCAGGGAATTATACAATGAGCAGTTCTTC	CASSIPSRELYNEQFF
TRBD1	TRBV24-1	-	TRBJ2-5	15	TGTGCCACCAGTTGGACAGGGGGGACGGGGGAGACCCAGTACTTC	CATSWTGGTGETQYF
-	TRBV9	once	TRBJ2-3	14	TGTGCCAGCAGCGCCGACAGCCCTGTAGATACGCAGTATTTT	CASSADSPVDTQYF
TRBD2	TRBV11-3	-	TRBJ2-1	15	TGTGCCAGCAGCTTAGCGACTAGCGGGAGTGCGGAGCAGTTCTTC	CASSLATSGSAEQFF
TRBD1	TRBV10-3	once	TRBJ1-1	15	TGTGCCATCAGTGGTGAAAACAGGGGGACCACTGAAGCTTTCTTT	CAISGENRGTTEAFF
-	TRBV2	-	TRBJ2-7	14	TGTGCCAGCAATGGCGGGCCTAGCTCCTACGAGCAGTACTTC	CASNGGPSSYEQYF
-	TRBV11-2	-	TRBJ2-1	14	TGTGCCAGCAGCTTAGTGGTCTGGCGGAATGAGCAGTTCTTC	CASSLVVWRNEQFF
TRBD2	TRBV7-6	-	TRBJ2-2	21	TGTGCCAGCAGTCATCTATTGGAGGGACTAGCGGGGGACTCAGGCACCGGGGAGCTGTTTTTT	CASSHLLEGLAGDSGTGELFF
-	TRBV11-2	-	TRBJ2-6	14	TGTGCCAGCAGCTTTCAATCTGGGGCCAACGTCCTGACTTTC	CASSFQSGANVLTF
TRBD1	TRBV14	once	TRBJ2-2	19	TGTGCCAGCAGCCAAAACTGGGACAGGTCCCTGCGGGCTACCGGGGAGCTGTTTTTT	CASSQNWDRSLRATGELFF
TRBD1	TRBV5-5	once	TRBJ2-2	15	TGTGCCAGCGCCCAGGGACAGGGGCGCACCGGGGAGCTGTTTTTT	CASAQGQGRTGELFF
-	TRBV4-1	-	TRBJ2-5	15	TGCGCCAGCAGTCGAGTACTAGTGTACCAAGAGACCCAGTACTTC	CASSRVLVYQETQYF
TRBD2	TRBV6-1	-	TRBJ2-1	16	TGTGCCAGCAGTGAAAGGACTAGCGGGAGTGGGAATGAGCAGTTCTTC	CASSERTSGSGNEQFF
-	TRBV29-1	-	TRBJ2-2	13	TGCAGCGTTGCCCGGGGGCGGTCCGGGGAGCTGTTTTTT	CSVARGRSGELFF
TRBD2	TRBV7-3	once	TRBJ2-1	15	TGTGCCAGCAGCTTAGTAAAGATCGGGAGGGCCGAGCAGTTCTTC	CASSLVKIGRAEQFF